Below, one T cell receptor beta chain is given with its context. MiXCR, applied by TCRdb to the 5' RACE reads, yields one record per CDR3 protein. The sample shows approximately 60,000 distinct CDR3 sequences, 28% of them seen only once. This CDR3 contains 12 residues. Germline loops: CDR1 SEHNR, CDR2 FQNEAQ (reference sequence). V lost 3 bases and J lost 5, with 5 bases in between. This clonotype was sampled from a female donor with breast cancer. J is TRBJ1-5 and V is TRBV7-9; D is uncertain. The sequenced material came from tumor-infiltrating memory CD4+ T cells sorted from the breast tumor. Described subset: memory CD4+ T cells, CD4+CD45RO+CD25-. The CDR3 spells CASSFQDQPQHF. The CDR3 nucleotides are TGTGCCAGCAGCTTTCAGGATCAGCCCCAGCATTTT.